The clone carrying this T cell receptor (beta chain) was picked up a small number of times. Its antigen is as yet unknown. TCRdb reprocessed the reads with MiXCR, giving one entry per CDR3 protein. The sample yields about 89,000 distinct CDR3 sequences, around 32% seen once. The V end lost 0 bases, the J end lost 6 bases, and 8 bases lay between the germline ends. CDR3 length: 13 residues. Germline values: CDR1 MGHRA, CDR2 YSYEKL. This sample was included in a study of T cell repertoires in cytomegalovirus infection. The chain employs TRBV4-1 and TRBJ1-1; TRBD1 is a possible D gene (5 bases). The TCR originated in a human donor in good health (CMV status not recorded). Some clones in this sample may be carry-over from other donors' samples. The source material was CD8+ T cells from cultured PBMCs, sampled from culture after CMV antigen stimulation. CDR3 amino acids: CASSQEWGAEAFF. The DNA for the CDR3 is TGCGCCAGCAGCCAAGAGTGGGGGGCTGAAGCTTTCTTT.